This TCR beta chain was obtained from a study of CD8 T cells in ankylosing spondylitis (dated 2017 in TCRdb). Broadly, across the study: The study profiled T cell receptor beta repertoires in healthy donors and ankylosing spondylitis patients to find disease-linked TCR variants. The whole study cohort included about a hundred healthy donors and 20 to 30 ankylosing spondylitis patients. Samples of peripheral blood were taken, and for ankylosing spondylitis patients, synovial fluid was collected as well. On the study overall, not on this receptor specifically: Some motif variants had previously been reported in the synovial fluid and blood of reactive arthritis patients, which suggests shared mechanisms of disease initiation. The disease-linked clones had a CD8+ phenotype and were found at relatively low frequencies in peripheral blood. A TCR beta motif of several highly homologous amino acid variants appeared characteristic of blood from ankylosing spondylitis patients. The disease-linked clones were reported as significantly enriched in matched synovial fluid samples from ankylosing spondylitis patients.

This clonotype was seen a handful of times. The target of this receptor is not known. Within one base of it there is no much larger clone, and no base qualities were kept. Data came from an Illumina HiSeq 2500. TCR beta libraries were prepared by quantitative 5'-RACE with molecular barcodes. In the authors' own workflow: To identify disease-linked TCR variants, a new computational method was used, one built on a probabilistic model of VDJ rearrangement. The public reads were reprocessed in TCRdb via fastp at Q25 and MiXCR, keeping in-frame beta chains. Duplicate CDR3 protein sequences are folded into a single record with the most common DNA and genes. TCRdb's processing, not the study's, gives the V and J calls here. Within this sample are 330,000 or so distinct CDR3 sequences, with under 8.5% of them counted one time only. Jointly, the top ten make up roughly 15% of the sample. The V end gives up 8 bases and the J end 3 bases, leaving 12 bases in the junction not matched to a gene. According to the germline V gene (reference sequence), CDR1 reads MNHEY and CDR2 reads SMNVEV. The CDR3 holds 18 amino acids from the cysteine to the phenylalanine. Of all the DNA, just the CDR3 is kept, 54 bases in frame from base 1.

The sample comprised blood, either unsorted or a sorted T cell fraction (not recorded which). This clonotype was obtained from a male donor with ankylosing spondylitis. The chain is made from TRBV27 and TRBJ2-6, and TRBD1 aligns with 11 junction nucleotides. DNA sequence: TGTGCCAGCGGCCCCGGGACAGGGGGAATCCTTGGGGCCAACGTCCTGACTTTC. Translated, it reads CASGPGTGGILGANVLTF.